These 28 T cell receptor beta chains came from one sample sequenced in a study of regulatory T cells in long-lasting Graves disease. Construction of the TCR beta libraries employed iRepertoire HTBI primers in conjunction with Arm-PCR of CDR3 regions. TCRdb used MiXCR to reprocess the multiplex PCR reads, holding one entry per CDR3 protein. This table holds roughly 500,000 distinct CDR3 sequences, 20% to 25% found once. As for time point: persistent/refractory GD, antithyroid drugs over 5 years with positive TRAb. RNA from PBMCs was the source of the TCR library. Material: peripheral blood mononuclear cells (PBMCs), obtained when the disease was refractory, from a patient treated with antithyroid drugs. Source of these receptors: a female donor with Graves disease.

The chain links TRBV6-5 to TRBJ1-2, with 8 bases aligning to TRBD1. This CDR3 has 15 amino acids. Trimming removed 4 bases from V and 1 base from J; junction bases left unmatched: 5. Germline V lookup: CDR1 MNHEY, CDR2 SVGAGI. The CDR3 DNA follows: TGTGCCAGCAGTTCCTGGGACAGGATTAACTATGGCTACACCTTC. Its protein is CASSSWDRINYGYTF.

This clonotype occurred many times. The chain combines TRBV6-1 with TRBJ1-1; D perhaps matches TRBD1 (5 bases). Germline V lookup: CDR1 MNHNS, CDR2 SASEGT. Between the trimmed V and J ends, which lost 6 bases and 1 base, there was a span of 15 bases. CDR3 size: 15 residues. The CDR3 nucleotides are TGTGCCAGCAGCTCCACGGGGAGGGGGAACACTGAAGCTTTCTTT. Its translation: CASSSTGRGNTEAFF.

This clonotype was counted many times. The genes are TRBV6-1 and TRBJ1-1; TRBD1 might be the D (6 bases). The CDR3 is made up of 13 amino acids. Germline lookup yields CDR1 MNHNS and CDR2 SASEGT. V was pared by 6 bases and J by 7 bases, with 15 bases between. In DNA, the CDR3 is TGTGCCAGCAGAGGAGGGGGGGGTAATGAAGCTTTCTTT. Translating gives CASRGGGGNEAFF.

This clonotype was seen more than once but under ten times. The chain combines TRBV19 with TRBJ2-6; 7 bases agree with TRBD1. Germline CDR1 reads LNHDA; CDR2 reads SQIVND (reference sequence). The CDR3 extends over 15 amino acids. With V trimmed by 3 bases and J by 3 bases, 2 bases remained unmatched. The CDR3 DNA reads TGTGCCAGTAGTATCGGGACAGTTGGGGCCAACGTCCTGACTTTC. Protein sequence: CASSIGTVGANVLTF.

The chain combines TRBV5-1 with TRBJ1-4; D call uncertain. CDR1 and CDR2 from the germline V gene are SGHRS and YFSETQ. Trimming removed 4 bases from V and 0 bases from J, with 19 bases in between. CDR3 size: 18 residues. The CDR3 sequence is CASSLGILNIATNEKLFF. The CDR3, as DNA: TGCGCCAGCAGCCTAGGAATCTTGAACATTGCAACTAATGAAAAACTGTTTTTT.

The rearrangement links TRBV27 to TRBJ2-7, with D perhaps assigned TRBD1 or TRBD2 (5 bases each). The V gene's germline CDR1 is MNHEY and CDR2 SMNVEV (reference sequence). Trimming took 4 bases from V and 3 from J, leaving 10 bases between them. CDR3 length equals 13 residues. The CDR3 sequence: CASSYGDRYEQYF. DNA for the CDR3: TGTGCCAGCAGTTACGGGGACCGCTACGAGCAGTACTTC.

This clonotype was seen only a few times. CDR3: CATSDPGQGGNEQFF. CDR3 bases: TGTGCCACCAGTGATCCAGGACAGGGGGGCAATGAGCAGTTCTTC. This sequence joins TRBV24-1 and TRBJ2-1; 10 nucleotides align to TRBD1. From germline, CDR1 is KGHDR and CDR2 SFDVKD. The CDR3 loop spans 15 amino acids. Trimming took 3 bases from V and 6 from J; bases not matched to a gene: 4.

This clonotype was found many times. V gene TRBV6-2 or TRBV6-3 combines with J gene TRBJ1-5; D uncertain. Germline V CDR1 and CDR2: MNHEY, SVGEGT. The CDR3 has 16 residues. V lost 0 bases and J lost 2, with 11 bases in between. DNA of the CDR3: TGTGCCAGCAGTTACTCTGGAGGGCAAGGCAATCAGCCCCAGCATTTT. It is translated as CASSYSGGQGNQPQHF.

There are a few counts of this clonotype. This chain uses TRBV6-1 with TRBJ2-7; D remains ambiguous. This CDR3 is 13 amino acids long. Germline CDR1 reads MNHNS; CDR2 reads SASEGT. The V gene lost 7 bases and the J gene lost 4 bases, with 14 bases spanning the gap. The CDR3 DNA reads as TGTGCCAGCACCTCCTCGAGGTGGTACGAGCAGTACTTC. Amino acids: CASTSSRWYEQYF.

This chain uses TRBV28 with TRBJ2-1, with D tentatively TRBD2 (5 bases). The germline V gene encodes CDR1 MDHEN and CDR2 SYDVKM. The CDR3 is 16 residues long. The V end lost 1 base, the J end lost 10 bases, and 20 bases lay between the germline ends. The CDR3 spells CASSLFYSAHSKEQFF. In DNA, the CDR3 is TGTGCCAGCAGTTTATTTTATAGCGCCCATAGCAAGGAGCAGTTCTTC.

Many counts were recorded for this clonotype. This sequence joins TRBV7-8 and TRBJ2-5, with TRBD2 matching over 10 bases. The CDR3 is made up of 14 amino acids. Germline CDR1 and CDR2: SGHVS and FQNEAQ. V shed 6 bases, J shed 2 bases, and the junction held 3 bases outside the gene matches. The CDR3 region has the DNA TGTGCCAGCAGAGGACTAGCGGCGCAAGAGACCCAGTACTTC. This translates into CASRGLAAQETQYF. The whole variable domain, remainder taken from reference TRBV7-8 and TRBJ2-5, is GAGVSQSPRYKVAKRGQDVALRCDPISGHVSLFWYQQALGQGPEFLTYFQNEAQLDKSGLPSDRFFAERPEGSVSTLKIQRTQQEDSAVYLCASRGLAAQETQYFGPGTRLLVL.

A few counts support this clonotype. The rearrangement joins TRBV7-2 to TRBJ2-7, with 9 bases lining up with TRBD2. The trim removed 8 bases at V and 3 bases at J, leaving 11 bases unmatched. The CDR3 spans 15 residues. Germline CDR1 reads SGHTA; CDR2 reads FQGNSA. CDR3 DNA sequence: TGTGCCAGCCGGCCCGAGACTAGCGGACGCTACGAGCAGTACTTC. Protein sequence: CASRPETSGRYEQYF.

V usage is TRBV24-1 and J usage is TRBJ2-2; 7 bases line up with TRBD1. The germline V gene has CDR1 KGHDR and CDR2 SFDVKD. The junction had 7 bases not matched to a gene; V was cut back by 7 bases and J by 0 bases. This CDR3 has 16 amino acids. For the CDR3, the DNA is TGTGCCACCAGACCGGCAGGGGGTTCGAACACCGGGGAGCTGTTTTTT. This sequence encodes CATRPAGGSNTGELFF.

This clonotype has more than one count but fewer than ten. The CDR3 reads CASSWLSAPNEKLFF. The DNA of the CDR3 is TGTGCCAGCAGCTGGTTATCAGCGCCGAATGAAAAACTGTTTTTT. The chain joins TRBV7-9 to TRBJ1-4; D is uncertain. V lost 4 bases, J lost 5 bases, and 14 bases lay in between. CDR1 SEHNR and CDR2 FQNEAQ come from the germline V gene (reference sequence). This CDR3 contains 15 residues.

The chain recombines TRBV4-1 with TRBJ1-3; weak D call: TRBD1 (6 bases). V was clipped by 1 base and J by 4 bases, with 14 bases between them. Germline values: CDR1 MGHRA, CDR2 YSYEKL. CDR3 length equals 16 residues. As DNA, the CDR3 is TGCGCCAGCAGCCAAGCGATGAGGGGGGGGGGAAACACCATATATTTT. Protein: CASSQAMRGGGNTIYF.

This clonotype was recorded a few times. The chain uses TRBV28 and TRBJ1-5; maybe TRBD1 (5 bases). The germline CDR1 and CDR2 sequences are MDHEN and SYDVKM. There are 15 residues in the CDR3. Trimming took off 8 bases at V and 2 bases at J, with 16 bases between the two ends. The CDR3 nucleotides read TGTGCCAGCCTTGGGGCTACAGTACGCAATCAGCCCCAGCATTTT. As protein: CASLGATVRNQPQHF.

Remarks on this clonotype: Since a much larger clone is just one base distant, this may be a read error. The J gene is TRBJ2-5, the V gene TRBV7-3, with D perhaps given as TRBD1 or TRBD2 (5 bases each). The CDR3 is 14 residues long. CDR1 SGHTA and CDR2 FQGTGA come from the germline V gene. The V and J ends lost 5 bases and 10 bases respectively, with 20 bases between them. CDR3 DNA: TGTGCCAGCAGCCCCGGGGCTGGACCCTACGACCAGTACTTC. Amino acid sequence: CASSPGAGPYDQYF.

This clonotype was counted many times. The gene calls are TRBV27 and TRBJ1-1; D uncertain. The CDR3 runs 14 residues. Per the germline V gene, CDR1 is MNHEY and CDR2 is SMNVEV (reference sequence). V was trimmed by 3 bases and J by 0 bases, leaving 8 bases between them. CDR3 DNA: TGTGCCAGCAGTTTCCGGAGAATGAACACTGAAGCTTTCTTT. Translating it yields CASSFRRMNTEAFF.

The rearrangement links TRBV27 to TRBJ2-6; 13 bases align to TRBD2. Losses at the gene ends were 7 bases for V and 0 bases for J; bases not matched to a gene: 3. This CDR3 comprises 17 residues. Germline loops: CDR1 MNHEY, CDR2 SMNVEV (reference sequence). The chain's CDR3 is CASKLAGGFSGANVLTF. The CDR3 coding sequence is TGTGCCAGCAAACTAGCGGGGGGGTTCTCTGGGGCCAACGTCCTGACTTTC.

This clonotype came up many times. The chain joins TRBV11-2 to TRBJ1-1; D possibly corresponds to TRBD1 (6 bases). There are 13 residues in the CDR3. Germline CDR1 and CDR2: SGHAT and FQNNGV. Trimming took 6 bases from V and 6 from J, leaving 14 bases between them. CDR3 bases: TGTGCCAGCAGTCTCGACAGGTCGTCTGAAGCTTTCTTT. The encoded protein is CASSLDRSSEAFF.

Many counts were recorded for this clonotype. This sequence joins TRBV28 and TRBJ2-5; TRBD1 is a possible D gene (7 bases). V lost 3 bases to trimming and J lost 4 bases, with 12 bases between them. This CDR3 has 14 amino acids. In germline, CDR1 is MDHEN, CDR2 SYDVKM. The CDR3 protein is CASSFHRGGETQYF. For the CDR3, the DNA is TGTGCCAGCAGTTTTCACAGGGGAGGAGAGACCCAGTACTTC.

This clonotype appeared a few times. This rearrangement joins TRBV20-1 to TRBJ1-6, with a weak D call TRBD1 (5 bases). Per the germline V gene, CDR1 is DFQATT and CDR2 is SNEGSKA (reference sequence). The germline V and J ends were trimmed by 6 bases and 8 bases, with 20 bases remaining between them. The CDR3 runs 15 residues. In nucleotides, the CDR3 is TGCAGTGCGCACGGGACTTCAAGGGCGGATTCACCCCTCCACTTT. It encodes CSAHGTSRADSPLHF.

Concerning this clonotype itself: Possible read error: a much larger clone is one base away. This rearrangement joins TRBV11-3 to TRBJ1-6; the match to TRBD1 covers 9 bases. The V gene's germline CDR1 is SGHNT and CDR2 YENEEA. The CDR3 covers 14 residues. DNA for the CDR3: TGTGCCTGCAGAGTCCGGACAGGGGATTCACCCCTCCACTTT. Protein product: CACRVRTGDSPLHF.

The table lists this clonotype with a few counts. The chain has TRBV19 and TRBJ1-2; D uncertain. Germline lookup yields CDR1 LNHDA and CDR2 SQIVND (reference sequence). V dropped 3 bases and J dropped 8 bases, with 13 bases sitting between them. The CDR3 has 13 residues. This chain's CDR3 is CASSISGSRGYTF. The DNA of the CDR3 is TGTGCCAGTAGTATCTCCGGATCTAGGGGCTACACCTTC.

The sample holds one count of this clonotype. This chain links TRBV5-1 with TRBJ1-5, with a tentative D call TRBD1 (5 bases). This CDR3 has 15 residues. The V end was cut by 4 bases, the J end by 7 bases, with 18 bases between. Germline V gene sequence: CDR1 SGHRS, CDR2 YFSETQ. CDR3 amino acids: CASSSAPGTKQPQHF. The CDR3 nucleotides read TGCGCCAGCAGCAGCGCCCCCGGGACGAAACAGCCCCAGCATTTT. The variable domain in full, completed from reference TRBV5-1 and TRBJ1-5, reads KAGVTQTPRYLIKTRGQQVTLSCSPISGHRSVSWYQQTPGQGLQFLFEYFSETQRNKGNFPGRFSGRQFSNSRSEMNVSTLELGDSALYLCASSSAPGTKQPQHFGDGTRLSIL.

A note on this clonotype: This sequence is one base from a far larger clone and is likely a read error. The V and J genes are TRBV27 and TRBJ1-5; no definite D call. The V gene's germline CDR1 is MNHEY and CDR2 SMNVEV (reference sequence). The CDR3 covers 14 residues. CDR3 residues: CTSSLTAGGEPQHF. CDR3 nucleotides: TGTACCAGCAGTTTGACCGCCGGTGGGGAGCCCCAGCATTTT.

To note about this clonotype: One junction end does not reproduce the germline sequence, and a read error may be involved. The V call is TRBV11-3, the J call TRBJ2-5, with D unresolved. From germline, CDR1 is SGHNT and CDR2 YENEEA. The CDR3 contains 13 residues. CDR3 residues: CASSLTPDSTRYF. The CDR3 nucleotides read TGTGCCAGCAGCTTAACTCCTGATTCGACCCGGTACTTC.

The CDR3 coding sequence is TGTGCCTGGAATGAACAGGGGGCTACTGAAGCTTTCTTT. This sequence encodes CAWNEQGATEAFF. This sequence joins TRBV30 and TRBJ1-1; 9 bases fit TRBD1. This CDR3 has 13 amino acids. With V trimmed by 4 bases and J by 5 bases, 5 bases remained unmatched. Germline-derived CDR1 and CDR2 are GTSNPN and SVGIG (reference sequence).